Presented here are 25 T cell receptor beta chains from one specimen sequenced in a study of CD8+CD57+ T cells in acquired aplastic anemia. Sequencing was done on patients that had shown CD8+CD57+ cell expansion by flow cytometry. TCR beta VDJ combinations and CDR3 sequences were profiled from genomic DNA. MiXCR, run by TCRdb on the reads, gives a single entry per CDR3 protein. The table includes some 170,000 distinct CDR3 sequences, 71% detected once. Sequencing was done on a sample of sorted CD4+, CD8+, or CD8+CD57+ T cells (not recorded which) from PBMCs. These receptors all stem from a human donor with aplastic anemia.

This clonotype was seen a single time. The chain links TRBV19 to TRBJ2-1, with 12 nucleotides matching TRBD2. Germline V gene sequence: CDR1 LNHDA, CDR2 SQIVND (reference sequence). The CDR3 has 15 amino acids. The ends lost 5 bases at V and 8 bases at J; junction bases unmatched: 7. The CDR3 region has the DNA TGTGCCAGTAGTTTCGCTAGCGGGAGGGCCGATGAGCAGTTCTTC. Translating gives CASSFASGRADEQFF. The full variable domain, its missing parts supplied by reference TRBV19 and TRBJ2-1, is DGGITQSPKYLFRKEGQNVTLSCEQNLNHDAMYWYRQDPGQGLRLIYYSQIVNDFQKGDIAEGYSVSREKKESFPLTVTSAQKNPTAFYLCASSFASGRADEQFFGPGTRLTVL.

This clonotype was seen a handful of times. This chain's CDR3 is CASSSTNEQFF. In DNA form, the CDR3 reads TGTGCCAGCAGCTCAACCAATGAGCAGTTCTTC. The V gene is TRBV7-6, the J gene TRBJ2-1, with D hard to call. CDR1 and CDR2 from the germline V gene are SGHVS and FNYEAQ. The CDR3 has 11 residues. Trimming left V 4 bases short and J 6 bases short, with 4 bases between.

The chain recombines TRBV20-1 with TRBJ1-4, with 7 bases aligning to TRBD1. With V trimmed by 3 bases and J by 0 bases, 1 base remained unmatched. The CDR3 is made up of 14 amino acids. From germline, CDR1 is DFQATT and CDR2 SNEGSKA (reference sequence). This CDR3 is CSASQGATNEKLFF. CDR3 DNA sequence: TGCAGTGCTAGTCAGGGGGCAACTAATGAAAAACTGTTTTTT.

In its sample, this clonotype was seen once. V gene TRBV10-2 combines with J gene TRBJ2-1; no reliable D call. With 6 bases removed from V and 3 bases from J, the gap between germline ends came to 15 bases. The CDR3 sequence is 15 residues long. The germline gives CDR1 WSHSY, CDR2 SAAADI. In DNA, the CDR3 is TGCGCCAGCAGCTTCACGCGGCCCAACTACAATGAGCAGTTCTTC. This encodes CASSFTRPNYNEQFF.

The chain recombines TRBV6-1 with TRBJ2-7; the match to TRBD2 covers 8 bases. The V gene end was trimmed by 6 bases and the J gene end by 7 bases; junction bases not matched to a gene: 2. Germline V gene sequence: CDR1 MNHNS, CDR2 SASEGT. The CDR3 has 11 residues. This CDR3 reads CASRLAGEQYF. As DNA, the CDR3 is TGTGCCAGCAGGTTAGCGGGGGAGCAGTACTTC.

V is TRBV7-9 and J is TRBJ2-1, with TRBD2 matching 8 bases. This CDR3 comprises 15 residues. Germline trimming cut 3 bases from V and 2 bases from J; bases unmatched to any gene: 3. Germline V gene lookup returns CDR1 SEHNR and CDR2 FQNEAQ (reference sequence). The CDR3 spells CASSLDSGTYNEQFF. CDR3 coding DNA: TGTGCCAGCAGCTTGGATAGCGGGACCTACAATGAGCAGTTCTTC.

V and J are TRBV7-2 and TRBJ2-7; 15 bases line up with TRBD2. CDR1 SGHTA and CDR2 FQGNSA come from the germline V gene. CDR3 length: 19 amino acids. The J segment lost 0 bases and the V segment lost 5 bases, leaving 11 bases of the junction unmatched. The CDR3 bases are TGTGCCAGCAGCATCGGGACTAGCGGGAGGCCTAGGGGCTCCTACGAGCAGTACTTC. Amino acids: CASSIGTSGRPRGSYEQYF.

The rearrangement links TRBV7-8 to TRBJ2-7, with 12 bases aligning to TRBD2. The V gene's germline CDR1 is SGHVS and CDR2 FQNEAQ. Losses at the gene ends were 6 bases for V and 5 bases for J; bases not matched to a gene: 17. The CDR3 contains 18 residues. The CDR3 sequence: CASSAASSGGANPHEQYF. In nucleotides, the CDR3 is TGTGCCAGCAGTGCAGCCTCTAGCGGGGGGGCCAATCCCCACGAGCAGTACTTC.

The chain links TRBV20-1 to TRBJ2-7, with a weak D call TRBD2 (6 bases). CDR1 and CDR2 (germline): DFQATT, SNEGSKA (reference sequence). V lost 5 bases and J lost 0, with 17 bases in between. There are 15 residues in the CDR3. DNA for the CDR3: TGCAGTGCTCCCGCCCTCCGGGGGAGCTCCTACGAGCAGTACTTC. Its translation: CSAPALRGSSYEQYF.

The chain joins TRBV24-1 to TRBJ1-1; 9 positions agree with TRBD1. This CDR3 contains 13 residues. V was pared by 4 bases and J by 4 bases, with 0 bases of the junction left unmatched. The germline gives CDR1 KGHDR, CDR2 SFDVKD. This CDR3 reads CATSEGQGTEAFF. As DNA, the CDR3 is TGTGCCACCAGTGAGGGACAGGGCACTGAAGCTTTCTTT.

This sequence joins TRBV5-1 and TRBJ2-7; D possibly corresponds to TRBD2 (6 bases). Trimming took off 2 bases at V and 3 bases at J, with 9 bases between the two ends. The CDR3 extends over 13 amino acids. From germline, CDR1 is SGHRS and CDR2 YFSETQ. CDR3 protein: CASSLIGSYEQYF. The DNA for the CDR3 is TGCGCCAGCAGCTTAATCGGGAGCTACGAGCAGTACTTC.

This sequence joins TRBV4-3 and TRBJ2-2; D is unresolved. Germline CDR1 is LGHNA and CDR2 is YSLEER. Trimming stripped 4 bases from V and 4 bases from J, with 4 bases between. The CDR3 is 12 amino acids. CDR3 sequence (DNA): TGCGCCAGCAGCCCTTTCACCGGGGAGCTGTTTTTT. Its protein product is CASSPFTGELFF.

The rearrangement joins TRBV12-3 or TRBV12-4 to TRBJ1-6; TRBD1 might be the D (6 bases). The CDR3 consists of 15 residues. Trimming left V 5 bases short and J 7 bases short, with 15 bases between. The CDR3 bases are TGTGCCAGCAGTCCTTCCGGACAGCACAATTCACCCCTCCACTTT. Amino acids: CASSPSGQHNSPLHF.

The V call is TRBV2, the J call TRBJ2-7; D not certain. This CDR3 has 14 amino acids. Germline assignment: CDR1 SNHLY and CDR2 FYNNEI. Trimming removed 6 bases at V and 1 base at J, with 13 bases between. Written as DNA, the CDR3 is TGTGCCAGCAGCCTCCCAATTTATTCCTACGAGCAGTACTTC. This sequence encodes CASSLPIYSYEQYF.

The rearrangement uses TRBV2 and TRBJ2-2; no clear D. V gave up 4 bases and J gave up 2 bases, with 8 bases separating them. The V gene's germline CDR1 is SNHLY and CDR2 FYNNEI. CDR3 size: 14 residues. The CDR3 loop reads CASSVQINTGELFF. Here the CDR3 DNA reads TGTGCCAGCAGTGTTCAGATTAACACCGGGGAGCTGTTTTTT.

This chain connects TRBV19 to TRBJ2-3; maybe TRBD1 (6 bases). Per germline, CDR1 LNHDA and CDR2 SQIVND (reference sequence). Trimming took off 4 bases at V and 2 bases at J, with 13 bases between the two ends. The CDR3 length is 15 residues. The DNA of the CDR3 is TGTGCCAGTAGTAGGGGGCCGGGTTTCACAGATACGCAGTATTTT. Translation: CASSRGPGFTDTQYF.

The J gene is TRBJ2-1, the V gene TRBV20-1, with 7 positions matching TRBD1. Germline loops: CDR1 DFQATT, CDR2 SNEGSKA (reference sequence). This CDR3 has 15 amino acids. Trimming removed 5 bases from V and 8 bases from J; junction bases left unmatched: 15. CDR3 sequence (DNA): TGCAGTGCTTCCTATCCAGGGGGTGGGAAGGATGAGCAGTTCTTC. Protein: CSASYPGGGKDEQFF.

The chain has TRBV7-2 and TRBJ1-2; 8 bases line up with TRBD1. The CDR3 extends over 16 amino acids. Germline CDR1 is SGHTA and CDR2 is FQGNSA. V was clipped by 5 bases and J by 4 bases; unmatched bases: 12. Here the CDR3 DNA reads TGTGCCAGCAGCCTCGCGATTCAGGGGGCGACCTATGGCTACACCTTC. Protein product: CASSLAIQGATYGYTF. The full variable domain, in which reference TRBV7-2 and TRBJ1-2 provide the parts outside the CDR3, is GAGVSQSPSNKVTEKGKDVELRCDPISGHTALYWYRQSLGQGLEFLIYFQGNSAPDKSGLPSDRFSAERTGGSVSTLTIQRTQQEDSAVYLCASSLAIQGATYGYTFGSGTRLTVV.

The genes are TRBV27 and TRBJ2-1, with TRBD1 identical over 7 bases. CDR3 length: 14 residues. Germline CDR1 reads MNHEY; CDR2 reads SMNVEV (reference sequence). V dropped 3 bases and J dropped 6; count of bases not matched to a gene: 5. DNA for the CDR3: TGTGCCAGCAGTTTGTGGACAGGAGGCAATGAGCAGTTCTTC. This encodes CASSLWTGGNEQFF.

This clonotype was counted only a few times. V is TRBV2 and J is TRBJ2-2, with D possibly being TRBD1 (5 bases). V shed 6 bases and J shed 1 base, with 15 bases lying between them. The length of the CDR3 is 16 residues. Per germline, CDR1 SNHLY and CDR2 FYNNEI. The CDR3 loop is CASRAQVWGNTGELFF. The CDR3 region has the DNA TGTGCCAGCAGAGCACAGGTTTGGGGGAACACCGGGGAGCTGTTTTTT.

The V gene is TRBV15, the J gene TRBJ2-3; the D is unclear. CDR1 is LNHNV and CDR2 is YYDKDF in the germline V gene (reference sequence). V was shortened by 0 bases and J by 0 bases, with 7 bases between the two germline ends. The CDR3 loop spans 15 amino acids. This CDR3 reads CATSREEVSTDTQYF. CDR3 nucleotides: TGTGCCACCAGCAGAGAAGAAGTGAGCACAGATACGCAGTATTTT.

There are many counts of this clonotype. The rearrangement uses TRBV7-2 and TRBJ2-5; either TRBD1 or TRBD2 may supply D (5 bases each). The CDR3 sequence is 15 residues long. Trimming took off 1 base at V and 4 bases at J, with 13 bases between the two ends. Per germline, CDR1 SGHTA and CDR2 FQGNSA. DNA for the CDR3: TGTGCCAGCAGCTTAGGGGGGATTGGGCGAGAGACCCAGTACTTC. Protein sequence: CASSLGGIGRETQYF.

The CDR3 loop reads CATSGTGTGLRNEQFF. The CDR3 nucleotides read TGTGCCACCAGTGGGACCGGGACGGGGCTCCGCAATGAGCAGTTCTTC. V and J are TRBV24-1 and TRBJ2-1, with D perhaps matching TRBD1 or TRBD2 (5 bases each). The CDR3 is 16 residues long. CDR1 is KGHDR, CDR2 SFDVKD, per germline. Between the trimmed V and J ends, which lost 5 bases and 6 bases, there was a span of 19 bases.

The gene calls are TRBV25-1 and TRBJ2-7, with TRBD2 identical over 9 bases. The CDR3 is 14 amino acids. Looked up from germline, CDR1 is MGHDK and CDR2 is SYGVNS. Trimming removed 5 bases from V and 5 bases from J; junction bases left unmatched: 7. The CDR3 protein is CASSRREGVNEQYF. CDR3 coding DNA: TGTGCCAGCAGTAGGCGGGAGGGAGTCAACGAGCAGTACTTC.

This chain joins TRBV7-2 and TRBJ2-7; possibly TRBD2 for D (5 bases). This CDR3 has 15 residues. V lost 1 base, J lost 5 bases, and 15 bases lay in between. Germline-derived CDR1 and CDR2 are SGHTA and FQGNSA. The CDR3 is CASSLEDWTGDEQYF. The CDR3 DNA reads TGTGCCAGCAGCTTAGAGGATTGGACTGGAGACGAGCAGTACTTC. Using reference TRBV7-2 and TRBJ2-7 for the parts outside the CDR3, the full variable domain is GAGVSQSPSNKVTEKGKDVELRCDPISGHTALYWYRQSLGQGLEFLIYFQGNSAPDKSGLPSDRFSAERTGGSVSTLTIQRTQQEDSAVYLCASSLEDWTGDEQYFGPGTRLTVT.